The entry that follows covers one T cell receptor (beta chain) sequence. Antigen specificity is unknown. In the authors' methods: After removing out-of-frame reads, over 2 million distinct TCRbeta sequences remained. Sequencing was performed with immunoSEQ multiplex PCR; in TCRdb, only in-frame clones are kept and a portion is missing. V and J calls and clone size come straight from that table; D and trimming were deduced from the DNA. The profile covers 55,000 to 65,000 clones, with roughly 87% appearing a single time and approximately 0.39% taken by the ten largest. Single viable CD3+CD4+CD8-CD45RO+ cells were sorted as the memory CD4+ T cells. The ends lost 5 bases at V and 3 bases at J; junction bases unmatched: 2. Germline lookup yields CDR1 SGHAT and CDR2 FQNNGV. This CDR3 contains 14 residues. These data are taken from a study of memory CD4+ T cells and cytomegalovirus serostatus. General study results and limits: CD4+ memory repertoires contained about two fifths of the 164 reported CMV TCRbeta sequences. Repertoires predicted CMV serostatus with median bootstrapped AUC of approximately 0.94.

Sequencing was performed on memory CD4+ T cells from blood. The sequence derives from an adult in good health and CMV-seronegative. The V call is TRBV11-2, the J call TRBJ2-3, with 10 bases matching TRBD2. CDR3 nucleotides: TGTGCCAGCAGCCAGACTAGCGGGACAGATACGCAGTATTTT. Translation: CASSQTSGTDTQYF.